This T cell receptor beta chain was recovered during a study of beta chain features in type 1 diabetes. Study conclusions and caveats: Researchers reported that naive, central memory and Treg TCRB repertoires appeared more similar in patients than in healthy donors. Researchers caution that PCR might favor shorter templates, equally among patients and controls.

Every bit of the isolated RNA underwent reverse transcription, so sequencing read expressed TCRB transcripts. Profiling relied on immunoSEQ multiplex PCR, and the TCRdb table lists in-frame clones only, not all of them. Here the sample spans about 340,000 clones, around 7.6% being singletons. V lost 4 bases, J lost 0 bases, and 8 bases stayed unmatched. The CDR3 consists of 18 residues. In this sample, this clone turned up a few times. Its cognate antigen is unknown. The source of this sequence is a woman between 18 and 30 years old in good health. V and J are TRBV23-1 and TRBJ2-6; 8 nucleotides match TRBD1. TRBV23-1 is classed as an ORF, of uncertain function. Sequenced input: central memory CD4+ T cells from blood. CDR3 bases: TGCGCCAGCAGTCCCACGGGACAGGCAAGCTCTGGGGCCAACGTCCTGACTTTC. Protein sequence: CASSPTGQASSGANVLTF.